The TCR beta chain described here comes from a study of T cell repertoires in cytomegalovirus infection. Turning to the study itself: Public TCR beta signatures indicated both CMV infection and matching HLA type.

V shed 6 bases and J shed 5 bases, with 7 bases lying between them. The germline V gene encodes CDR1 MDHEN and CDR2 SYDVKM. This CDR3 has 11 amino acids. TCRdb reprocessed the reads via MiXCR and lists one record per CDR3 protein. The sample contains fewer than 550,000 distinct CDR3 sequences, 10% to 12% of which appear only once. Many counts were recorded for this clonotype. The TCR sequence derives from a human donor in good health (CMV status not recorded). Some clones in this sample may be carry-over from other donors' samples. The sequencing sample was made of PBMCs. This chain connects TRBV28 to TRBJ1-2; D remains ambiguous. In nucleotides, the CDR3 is TGTGCCAGCAGCGGTCCTTATGGCTACACCTTC. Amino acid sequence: CASSGPYGYTF.